Listed below are T cell receptor beta chains from one sample, sequenced in a study of OX40 agonist ivuxolimab in advanced cancers. Sequenced by immunoSEQ multiplex PCR; TCRdb stores in-frame clones only, minus some. The profile shows about 130,000 clones, about 93% of them singletons. Sequencing used CD4+ or CD8+ T cells sorted from blood, obtained in a trial of the OX40 agonist ivuxolimab. The receptors stem from an adult with an advanced solid tumor such as melanoma, head and neck, liver or kidney cancer. CDR3s include the opening cysteine and the closing phenylalanine or tryptophan. The D gene is left open where the match is weak. Expanded clones are given a class, and other clones once, few, many or no size at all.

abundance,d_gene,len,j_gene,v_gene,CDR3nt,CDR3aa
NA,NA,14,TRBJ1-2,TRBV5-1,TGCGCCAGCAGGGCGGGACTCCTTAATAGAGGCTACACCTTC,CASRAGLLNRGYTF
NA,NA,16,TRBJ1-3,TRBV7-9,TGTGCCAGCAGCTTAGAAGCCCTGAGCTCTGGAAACACCATATATTTT,CASSLEALSSGNTIYF
NA,NA,13,TRBJ1-2,TRBV19,TGTGCCAGTAGGCGCGACAGGTTCTATGGCTACACCTTC,CASRRDRFYGYTF
NA,NA,11,TRBJ1-1,TRBV29-1,TGCAGCGTCATGGGGCAGTTTGAAGCTTTCTTT,CSVMGQFEAFF
NA,NA,9,TRBJ1-5,TRBV6-6,TGTGCCAGCAGTCCCTATGACCATTTT,CASSPYDHF
NA,NA,15,TRBJ2-3,TRBV6-5,TGTGCCAGCAGTTACTCTTTCAGGGGTGCAGATACGCAGTATTTT,CASSYSFRGADTQYF
NA,TRBD1,14,TRBJ2-7,TRBV7-9,TGTGCCAGCAGCCCTGGGACAGGGTCCTACGAGCAGTACTTC,CASSPGTGSYEQYF
once,TRBD2,16,TRBJ2-1,TRBV28,TGTGCCAGCAGTTCGGGGGGGAGCGACTCCTACAATGAGCAGTTCTTC,CASSSGGSDSYNEQFF
NA,NA,16,TRBJ1-3,TRBV6-5,TGTGCCAGCAGTTACCTCATCAGGGGAGGACCAAACACCATATATTTT,CASSYLIRGGPNTIYF
NA,TRBD2,15,TRBJ2-7,TRBV7-2,TGTGCCAGCAGCTTCGGGCGGGGGGGCGGTTACGAGCAGTACTTC,CASSFGRGGGYEQYF
NA,TRBD1,14,TRBJ1-5,TRBV28,TGTGCCAGCATTAACGGACAGGGGAACCAGCCCCAGCATTTT,CASINGQGNQPQHF
NA,TRBD1,17,TRBJ2-7,TRBV7-6,TGTGCCAGCAGCGTAGGGGGGGACAGGGGGTTTCCCTACGAGCAGTACTTC,CASSVGGDRGFPYEQYF
NA,TRBD2,17,TRBJ2-3,TRBV10-3,TGTGCCATCAGTGATTGGACTAGCGGAACCAAAGGAGATACGCAGTATTTT,CAISDWTSGTKGDTQYF
NA,NA,16,TRBJ1-3,TRBV5-1,TGCGCCAGCAGCCGCGGGACGGCCGACTCTGGAAACACCATATATTTT,CASSRGTADSGNTIYF
NA,NA,13,TRBJ1-3,TRBV25-1,TGTGCCAGCAGTGCACCCTCTGGAAACACCATATATTTT,CASSAPSGNTIYF
NA,NA,14,TRBJ2-7,TRBV5-6,TGTGCCAGCAGCCCGAGGGGGGGCGCCTACGAGCAGTACTTC,CASSPRGGAYEQYF
NA,TRBD1,15,TRBJ1-1,TRBV2,TGTGCCAGCCAGGGTCAGACAGGGCTGAACACTGAAGCTTTCTTT,CASQGQTGLNTEAFF
once,NA,17,TRBJ1-1,TRBV5-4,TGTGCCAGCAGCTTGGGTTCGGGACTCAACCGGAACACTGAAGCTTTCTTT,CASSLGSGLNRNTEAFF
NA,TRBD1,14,TRBJ1-1,TRBV4-3,TGCGCCAGCAGCCGAGGGACAGGGGTCACTGAAGCTTTCTTT,CASSRGTGVTEAFF
NA,NA,14,TRBJ2-3,TRBV5-6,TGTGCCAGCAGCTTGGTCAGGGTCTCAGATACGCAGTATTTT,CASSLVRVSDTQYF
NA,TRBD1,15,TRBJ1-5,TRBV7-9,TGTGCCAGCAGCTCCGGGACAGGGGTCAATCAGCCCCAGCATTTT,CASSSGTGVNQPQHF
NA,NA,16,TRBJ2-3,TRBV5-1,TGCGCCAGCAGCTTGGCAGGCAGTTCGTGGACAGATACGCAGTATTTT,CASSLAGSSWTDTQYF
NA,NA,15,TRBJ1-2,TRBV7-8,TGTGCCAGCAGTAGCCCCGGGACACTTAACTATGGCTACACCTTC,CASSSPGTLNYGYTF